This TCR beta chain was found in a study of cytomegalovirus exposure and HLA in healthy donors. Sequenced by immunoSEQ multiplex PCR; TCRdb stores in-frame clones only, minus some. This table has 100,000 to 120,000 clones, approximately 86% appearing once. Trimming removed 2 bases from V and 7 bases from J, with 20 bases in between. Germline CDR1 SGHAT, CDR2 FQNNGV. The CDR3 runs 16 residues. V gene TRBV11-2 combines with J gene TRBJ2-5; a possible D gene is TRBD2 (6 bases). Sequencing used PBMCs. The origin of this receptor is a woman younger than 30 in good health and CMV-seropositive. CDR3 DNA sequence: TGTGCCAGCAGCTTATGGGGGGTGGGATCCTCCCCGACCCAGTACTTC. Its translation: CASSLWGVGSSPTQYF.